The 32 T cell receptor beta chains below were found in one sample sequenced in a study of blood T cell repertoires in COVID-19. The method was immunoSEQ multiplex PCR; TCRdb's version includes in-frame clones alone and lacks a portion of them. The repertoire holds about 140,000 clones, with around four fifths as singletons. Material: peripheral blood. These receptors were collected from a human donor in a cohort sampled during active COVID-19.

This chain links TRBV11-2 with TRBJ1-6, with D uncertain. This CDR3 has 17 residues. V was trimmed by 4 bases and J by 0 bases, leaving 13 bases between them. The germline CDR1 and CDR2 sequences are SGHAT and FQNNGV. The CDR3 region has the DNA TGTGCCAGCAGCTCCCATCTCCGTAGCTCCTATAATTCACCCCTCCACTTT. Amino acids: CASSSHLRSSYNSPLHF.

The chain is built from TRBV27 and TRBJ2-7; 8 bases agree with TRBD2. The CDR3 length is 14 residues. V was pared by 5 bases and J by 7 bases, with 10 bases of the junction left unmatched. CDR1 is MNHEY, CDR2 SMNVEV, per germline (reference sequence). CDR3 DNA: TGTGCCAGCAGTCCCCAAGCGGGGGTAGGAGAGCAGTACTTC. It yields the protein CASSPQAGVGEQYF.

The genes are TRBV30 and TRBJ2-1; TRBD2 is a possible D gene (6 bases). The V end lost 5 bases, the J end lost 8 bases, and 19 bases lay between the germline ends. This CDR3 is 14 amino acids long. Germline V gives CDR1 GTSNPN, CDR2 SVGIG (reference sequence). This CDR3 is CAWSGTGYRDEQFF. DNA for the CDR3: TGTGCCTGGTCCGGGACTGGCTATCGGGATGAGCAGTTCTTC.

Here the CDR3 reads CASSPHYGGNTDTQYF. CDR3 bases: TGTGCCAGCAGCCCCCATTATGGCGGGAACACAGATACGCAGTATTTT. This sequence joins TRBV7-9 and TRBJ2-3, with D maybe TRBD2 (6 bases). Trimming took off 5 bases at V and 2 bases at J, with 17 bases between the two ends. Germline CDR1 and CDR2: SEHNR and FQNEAQ (reference sequence). The CDR3 consists of 16 residues.

The chain employs TRBV24-1 and TRBJ2-3, with 8 nucleotides matching TRBD1. The CDR3 covers 17 residues. In germline, CDR1 is KGHDR, CDR2 SFDVKD. J gave up 2 bases and V 0 bases, and 6 bases lay outside the gene matches. The CDR3 here is CATSDLGGTGYTDTQYF. CDR3 DNA sequence: TGTGCCACCAGTGATTTGGGGGGGACAGGATACACAGATACGCAGTATTTT.

The J gene is TRBJ2-1, the V gene TRBV28, with 8 bases that match TRBD1. This CDR3 comprises 16 residues. CDR1 MDHEN and CDR2 SYDVKM come from the germline V gene. V trimming: 5 bases; J trimming: 3 bases; junction bases outside the gene matches: 9. The CDR3 nucleotides are TGTGCCAGCAGTAGACCGGGACAGGACTTCTACAATGAGCAGTTCTTC. Protein: CASSRPGQDFYNEQFF.

The V gene is TRBV19, the J gene TRBJ2-7; 7 nucleotides agree with TRBD1. CDR1 is LNHDA and CDR2 is SQIVND in the germline V gene (reference sequence). The CDR3 loop spans 16 amino acids. With V trimmed by 5 bases and J by 0 bases, 10 bases remained unmatched. As DNA, the CDR3 is TGTGCCAGTAGTTTTCACAGGGGCCAGAGCTCCTACGAGCAGTACTTC. It codes for CASSFHRGQSSYEQYF. Full variable domain (missing parts from reference TRBV19 and TRBJ2-7): DGGITQSPKYLFRKEGQNVTLSCEQNLNHDAMYWYRQDPGQGLRLIYYSQIVNDFQKGDIAEGYSVSREKKESFPLTVTSAQKNPTAFYLCASSFHRGQSSYEQYFGPGTRLTVT.

The rearrangement uses TRBV28 and TRBJ2-5; D is ambiguous. Deletions cut 5 bases from V and 4 bases from J, with 8 bases between. The CDR3 runs to 12 residues. CDR1 MDHEN and CDR2 SYDVKM come from the germline V gene. In DNA, the CDR3 is TGTGCCAGCAGTGCCCCTACAGAGACCCAGTACTTC. This encodes CASSAPTETQYF.

The chain links TRBV15 to TRBJ2-2, with 7 bases identical to TRBD1. CDR3 length: 16 amino acids. CDR1 LNHNV and CDR2 YYDKDF come from the germline V gene (reference sequence). V lost 5 bases and J lost 4; bases outside the gene matches: 10. This CDR3 is CATSPERDSTTGELFF. As DNA, the CDR3 is TGTGCCACCAGCCCAGAGAGGGACAGTACCACCGGGGAGCTGTTTTTT.

This clone was counted only a few times. The genes are TRBV30 and TRBJ2-1, with 7 nucleotides matching TRBD2. Germline lookup yields CDR1 GTSNPN and CDR2 SVGIG (reference sequence). This CDR3 is 13 amino acids long. With V trimmed by 6 bases and J by 6 bases, 8 bases remained unmatched. The CDR3 sequence is CACPLGGFNEQFF. CDR3 bases: TGTGCCTGCCCTCTGGGGGGGTTCAATGAGCAGTTCTTC.

This chain links TRBV3-1 (or the pseudogene TRBV3-2) with TRBJ2-7; the D gene is possibly TRBD2 (5 bases). Germline values: CDR1 LGHDT, CDR2 YNNKEL (reference sequence). The V end was cut by 3 bases, the J end by 7 bases, with 22 bases between. The length of the CDR3 is 16 residues. CDR3 nucleotide sequence: TGTGCCAGCAGCCACGCAAGAAGTCATCGCTCGGGGGAGCAGTACGTC. Its protein is CASSHARSHRSGEQYV.

The rearrangement links TRBV9 to TRBJ2-1; D ambiguous. The V gene's germline CDR1 is SGDLS and CDR2 YYNGEE. The CDR3 spans 15 residues. V lost 0 bases to trimming and J lost 4 bases, with 11 bases between them. The CDR3 bases are TGTGCCAGCAGCGTAGCTCAGCGCCCATACAATGAGCAGTTCTTC. The encoded protein is CASSVAQRPYNEQFF.

CDR3 in amino acids: CAWSVNRGNFPLNEQFF. CDR3 coding DNA: TGTGCCTGGAGTGTGAACAGGGGGAACTTTCCCCTCAATGAGCAGTTCTTC. The gene calls are TRBV30 and TRBJ2-1; 8 positions agree with TRBD1. Looked up from germline, CDR1 is GTSNPN and CDR2 is SVGIG (reference sequence). Trimming cost V 0 bases and J 6 bases; bases outside gene matches: 13. This CDR3 is 17 amino acids long.

The CDR3 nucleotides read TGTGCCAGCAGTCGGGGCGGACAGACAACCTACGAGCAGTACTTC. Its translation is CASSRGGQTTYEQYF. This chain uses TRBV28 with TRBJ2-7, with D maybe TRBD1 (6 bases). The V end lost 5 bases, the J end lost 2 bases, and 16 bases lay between the germline ends. Germline V gene sequence: CDR1 MDHEN, CDR2 SYDVKM. The CDR3 is 15 amino acids.

The chain couples TRBV5-1 to TRBJ2-1; D might be TRBD1 (5 bases). V lost 3 bases and J lost 3, with 13 bases in between. Germline V CDR1 and CDR2: SGHRS, YFSETQ. CDR3 length: 15 residues. In DNA form, the CDR3 reads TGCGCCAGCAGCTGGCAGGGTCGAAGCTACAATGAGCAGTTCTTC. Protein sequence: CASSWQGRSYNEQFF.

The rearrangement links TRBV9 to TRBJ1-3; D remains unclear. Trimming removed 2 bases at V and 1 base at J, with 7 bases between. The CDR3 has 14 amino acids. Germline loops: CDR1 SGDLS, CDR2 YYNGEE. The CDR3 sequence: CASSVVESGNTIYF. CDR3 bases: TGTGCCAGCAGCGTGGTGGAGTCTGGAAACACCATATATTTT. Full variable domain (outside the CDR3, taken from reference TRBV9 and TRBJ1-3): DSGVTQTPKHLITATGQRVTLRCSPRSGDLSVYWYQQSLDQGLQFLIQYYNGEERAKGNILERFSAQQFPDLHSELNLSSLELGDSALYFCASSVVESGNTIYFGEGSWLTVV.

The chain is built from TRBV9 and TRBJ2-2; 7 bases line up with TRBD2. The CDR3 runs 15 residues. V shed 3 bases and J 3 bases; nucleotides not matched to a gene: 5. CDR1 is SGDLS, CDR2 YYNGEE, per germline. In nucleotides, the CDR3 is TGTGCCAGCAGCGCAGGGACTACCTACACCGGGGAGCTGTTTTTT. Its protein is CASSAGTTYTGELFF.

The chain couples TRBV7-2 to TRBJ2-3; perhaps TRBD2 as D (6 bases). The CDR3 totals 16 residues. V was cut by 1 base and J by 0 bases, with 11 bases left in between. Germline loops: CDR1 SGHTA, CDR2 FQGNSA. The CDR3: CASSLELAASTDTQYF. Written as DNA, the CDR3 is TGTGCCAGCAGCTTAGAACTAGCAGCTAGCACAGATACGCAGTATTTT.

A few counts support this clone. The V call is TRBV28, the J call TRBJ2-1, with TRBD2 matching 13 bases. V dropped 5 bases and J dropped 6; count of bases not matched to a gene: 10. The CDR3 extends over 17 amino acids. Germline V gene data show CDR1 as MDHEN and CDR2 as SYDVKM. The CDR3 sequence is CASSLGLAGVPLNEQFF. As DNA, the CDR3 is TGTGCCAGCAGTCTCGGACTAGCGGGGGTGCCCCTCAATGAGCAGTTCTTC.

The J gene is TRBJ2-2, the V gene TRBV6-5; 9 bases are a match to TRBD1. The CDR3 sequence is 15 residues long. J gave up 2 bases and V 7 bases, and 5 bases lay outside the gene matches. The germline gives CDR1 MNHEY, CDR2 SVGAGI. CDR3: CASTRTGDNTGELFF. The CDR3 DNA is TGTGCCAGCACCAGGACAGGGGATAACACCGGGGAGCTGTTTTTT.

This chain joins TRBV9 and TRBJ2-3; unclear D gene. Trimming cost V 2 bases and J 2 bases, with 6 bases left between them. Looked up from germline, CDR1 is SGDLS and CDR2 is YYNGEE. This CDR3 comprises 13 residues. CDR3 coding DNA: TGTGCCAGCAGCGTGGCCCCCACAGATACGCAGTATTTT. Its protein product is CASSVAPTDTQYF.

The rearrangement joins TRBV2 to TRBJ2-1; the match to TRBD2 covers 9 bases. CDR1 is SNHLY, CDR2 FYNNEI, per germline. This CDR3 is built from 14 residues. Trimming at V came to 7 bases and at J to 5 bases, leaving 6 bases not matched to a gene. CDR3 bases: TGTGCCAGCACTAAAGCGGGAGGCAACAATGAGCAGTTCTTC. It yields the protein CASTKAGGNNEQFF.

V is TRBV6-4 and J is TRBJ2-1, with 14 bases identical to TRBD2. This CDR3 region has 15 residues. Germline V CDR1 and CDR2: MRHNA, SNTAGT. J was trimmed by 8 bases and V by 6 bases; bases with no gene match: 6. CDR3 nucleotides: TGTGCCAGCAGACGACTAGCGGGAGGGCTCGATGAGCAGTTCTTC. Translating it yields CASRRLAGGLDEQFF.

This chain joins TRBV27 and TRBJ1-5; D unresolved. In germline, CDR1 is MNHEY, CDR2 SMNVEV (reference sequence). The CDR3 is made up of 14 amino acids. Trimming pared 5 bases from V and 0 bases from J, leaving 8 bases between. The CDR3 DNA follows: TGTGCCAGCAGTCGGGGAGATAGCAATCAGCCCCAGCATTTT. Amino acid sequence: CASSRGDSNQPQHF.

The CDR3: CASTRTSGRTETQYF. The CDR3 DNA reads as TGTGCCAGCACCAGGACTAGCGGCCGGACAGAGACCCAGTACTTC. The J gene is TRBJ2-5, the V gene TRBV2; 10 bases map to TRBD2. Trimming cost V 7 bases and J 4 bases; bases outside gene matches: 9. The CDR3 is 15 residues long. In germline, CDR1 is SNHLY, CDR2 FYNNEI.

This chain uses TRBV12-5 with TRBJ2-2, with TRBD1 matching 10 bases. CDR1 LGHNT and CDR2 FRNRAP come from the germline V gene. V lost 0 bases and J lost 5; bases outside the gene matches: 12. The CDR3 sequence is 19 residues long. The CDR3 sequence: CASGLVRIGQGGSTGELFF. CDR3 bases: TGTGCTAGTGGTTTGGTACGGATCGGACAGGGGGGAAGTACCGGGGAGCTGTTTTTT.

The chain uses TRBV3-1 (or the pseudogene TRBV3-2) and TRBJ1-6; no definite D call. The CDR3 is 14 amino acids. V gave up 5 bases and J gave up 7 bases, with 12 bases separating them. Germline V gives CDR1 LGHDT, CDR2 YNNKEL (reference sequence). The CDR3 region is CASSFRRLNSPLHF. CDR3 coding DNA: TGTGCCAGCAGCTTTCGTCGTTTGAATTCACCCCTCCACTTT.

The sample holds many counts of this clone. The rearrangement links TRBV7-3 to TRBJ1-3; 7 bases agree with TRBD1. There are 13 residues in the CDR3. The junction had 2 bases not matched to a gene; V was cut back by 3 bases and J by 6 bases. CDR1 is SGHTA, CDR2 FQGTGA, per germline. For the CDR3, the DNA is TGTGCCAGCAGCTTGACAGGGTCAAACACCATATATTTT. This encodes CASSLTGSNTIYF.

J is TRBJ1-6 and V is TRBV5-5; tentative D call: TRBD1 (6 bases). The V end lost 3 bases, the J end lost 7 bases, and 17 bases lay between the germline ends. Germline CDR1 SGHKS, CDR2 YYEKEE (reference sequence). The CDR3 is 16 amino acids. The CDR3 nucleotides are TGTGCCAGCAGCTGGCGCCCCGGGGGGCTAAATTCACCCCTCCACTTT. This gives the protein CASSWRPGGLNSPLHF.

In its sample, this clone was seen once. The genes are TRBV7-2 and TRBJ2-2, with TRBD2 matching over 12 bases. The V gene's germline CDR1 is SGHTA and CDR2 FQGNSA. The CDR3 length is 17 residues. After removal of 3 bases from V and 4 bases from J, the junction contained 6 bases not matched to a gene. The DNA for the CDR3 is TGTGCCAGCAGCTTGGCTAGCGGGGGGGCCTTCACCGGGGAGCTGTTTTTT. Protein sequence: CASSLASGGAFTGELFF.

The chain recombines TRBV4-2 with TRBJ1-2; TRBD1 aligns across 9 bases. Germline CDR1 is LGHNA and CDR2 is YNFKEQ. The CDR3 consists of 15 residues. J was trimmed by 4 bases and V by 2 bases; bases with no gene match: 5. As DNA, the CDR3 is TGTGCCAGCAGCCAAAACAGGGGGCAGGGCTATGGCTACACCTTC. It specifies CASSQNRGQGYGYTF.

The J gene is TRBJ1-3, the V gene TRBV7-2; D call uncertain. Deletions cut 2 bases from V and 8 bases from J, with 7 bases between. Germline lookup yields CDR1 SGHTA and CDR2 FQGNSA. The CDR3 sequence is 12 residues long. The DNA for the CDR3 is TGTGCCAGCAGCTTAACCGGGTACACCATATATTTT. This sequence encodes CASSLTGYTIYF.